This record covers a single T cell receptor beta chain. CDR3 length equals 15 residues. Germline V gene sequence: CDR1 MDHEN, CDR2 SYDVKM. V lost 5 bases, J lost 7 bases, and 9 bases stayed unmatched. Each CDR3 protein gets one entry after TCRdb re-called the RT-PCR reads with MiXCR. The table records more than 550,000 distinct CDR3 sequences, approximately 15% of them present only once. The TCR originated in a female donor in good health, serving as a healthy control. Sequenced input: memory CD4+ T cells from blood. V usage is TRBV28 and J usage is TRBJ2-7; TRBD1 matches at 12 bases. The CDR3, as DNA: TGTGCCAGCAGTCGTCAGGGACAGGGGGCAGAGGAGCAGTACTTC. Amino acid sequence: CASSRQGQGAEEQYF.